This is a list of T cell receptor beta chains from one sample in a study of blood T cell repertoires in COVID-19. Sequencing used immunoSEQ multiplex PCR; TCRdb keeps in-frame clones, though not all of them. The sample consists of some 200,000 clones, around three quarters of them appearing once. Sequencing was done on a sample of peripheral blood. These receptors all come from a woman between 65 and 79 years old with acute or convalescent COVID-19. Both conserved end residues are part of each CDR3. A D gene is named only where the DNA matches it firmly. Clone sizes are given selectively: once, few, many, or a class where the clone is expanded.

.,TRBJ2-7,TRBV6-6,.,TGTGCCAGCACCGAGGGCCGATCGACCCTTCCCTACGAGCAGTACTTC,CASTEGRSTLPYEQYF
TRBD2,TRBJ2-3,TRBV3-1/TRBV3-2,.,TGTGCCAGCAGCCCCCGACTAGCGGCTAGCACAGATACGCAGTATTTT,CASSPRLAASTDTQYF
.,TRBJ1-1,TRBV7-2,.,TGTGCCAGCAGGGCAAGTCAGAACACTGAAGCTTTCTTT,CASRASQNTEAFF
.,TRBJ2-3,TRBV2,.,TGTGCCAGCAACGACAGAACATATACGCAGTATTTT,CASNDRTYTQYF
TRBD1,TRBJ1-6,TRBV6-6,.,TGTGCCAGCATTCTGGGACAGGGAGGTTCACCCCTCCACTTT,CASILGQGGSPLHF
.,TRBJ2-2,TRBV5-1,.,TGCGCCAGCGTCCGGGACAAGGGAACCCGGGAGCTGTTTTTT,CASVRDKGTRELFF
.,TRBJ1-4,TRBV28,.,TGTGCCAGCAGTTTCCTAAAGCCAGGGGCTAGTGAAAAACTGTTTTTT,CASSFLKPGASEKLFF
TRBD1,TRBJ2-4,TRBV7-3,.,TGTGCCAGCAGCTTATCATGGACAGGAATAGCCAAAAACATTCAGTACTTC,CASSLSWTGIAKNIQYF
.,TRBJ2-2,TRBV5-8,.,TGTGCCAGCAGCTTGGGGGCAGGGTTCACCGGGGAGCTGTTTTTT,CASSLGAGFTGELFF
TRBD1,TRBJ1-6,TRBV12-5,.,TGTGCTAGTGGTTTGGATCGGACAGGGAACTCACCCCTCCACTTT,CASGLDRTGNSPLHF
TRBD2,TRBJ2-3,TRBV6-5,.,TGTGCCAGCAGTTACTCCCCGACTAGCCCCACAGATACGCAGTATTTT,CASSYSPTSPTDTQYF
TRBD1,TRBJ1-5,TRBV5-8,.,TGTGCCAGCACCCAGACAGGGGTAGGCAATCAGCCCCAGCATTTT,CASTQTGVGNQPQHF
.,TRBJ1-2,TRBV10-3,.,TGTGCCATCAGCGAGCGTTCTAACTATGGCTACACCTTC,CAISERSNYGYTF
TRBD2,TRBJ2-3,TRBV5-1,.,TGCGCCAGCAGCTCCGGGACTAGCGTTCATACGCAGTATTTT,CASSSGTSVHTQYF
TRBD1,TRBJ2-2,TRBV27,.,TGTGCCAGCAGTTTCAGACAGGGCAGGACCGGGGAGCTGTTTTTT,CASSFRQGRTGELFF
.,TRBJ1-2,TRBV20-1,.,TGCAGTGCACCCGGCTATGGCTACACCTTC,CSAPGYGYTF
TRBD1,TRBJ1-3,TRBV7-8,.,TGTGCCAGCAGCCCGTGGACAGGGTCCGGAGACACCATATATTTT,CASSPWTGSGDTIYF
.,TRBJ1-6,TRBV2,.,TGTGCCAGCAGCCCCGAGCTCCTCTCTCCACCCCTCCACTTT,CASSPELLSPPLHF
.,TRBJ1-2,TRBV4-1,few,TGCGCCAGCAGCCACCCGACAGTCAACTATGGCTACACCTTC,CASSHPTVNYGYTF
TRBD1,TRBJ1-4,TRBV5-1,.,TGCGCCAGCAGCCCATCTACAGGGGCAACTAATGAAAAACTGTTTTTT,CASSPSTGATNEKLFF
.,TRBJ1-3,TRBV5-5,few,TGTGCCAGCAGCTTATACGGGGACTCTGGAAACACCATATATTTT,CASSLYGDSGNTIYF
TRBD1,TRBJ1-3,TRBV30,.,TGTGCCTGGTGCCTCGGGACAGCGTATTCGAGCATATATTTT,CAWCLGTAYSSIYF
TRBD2,TRBJ2-5,TRBV5-4,.,TGTGCCAGCAGCTTGGGGGGCTCGGGGGGGATAGGAGAGACCCAGTACTTC,CASSLGGSGGIGETQYF
TRBD1,TRBJ1-1,TRBV15,.,TGTGCCACCAGCGTCACAGGGGCCACTGAAGCTTTCTTT,CATSVTGATEAFF
TRBD2,TRBJ2-1,TRBV6-2/TRBV6-3,.,TGTGCCAGCAGCCATACTAGCGGGGGGTACAATGAGCAGTTCTTC,CASSHTSGGYNEQFF
TRBD2,TRBJ2-3,TRBV10-3,.,TGTGCCATCAGGGTGCTAGCGGGGACCTTGGATTTCACAGATACGCAGTATTTT,CAIRVLAGTLDFTDTQYF
TRBD1,TRBJ2-3,TRBV5-6,.,TGTGCCAGCAGCTTGTATGGGACAGGGGCATATACGCAGTATTTT,CASSLYGTGAYTQYF
TRBD1,TRBJ1-1,TRBV5-1,.,TGCGCCAGCAGTCTGGGACAGGGGGCACTGGACACTGAAGCTTTCTTT,CASSLGQGALDTEAFF
.,TRBJ1-1,TRBV12-3/TRBV12-4,once,TGTGCCAGCAGTTATCGGGAGAGCACTGAAGCTTTCTTT,CASSYRESTEAFF
TRBD1,TRBJ1-1,TRBV5-1,few,TGCGCCAGCAGCTGGGGACAGGGGGCGCGGAGGACTGAAGCTTTCTTT,CASSWGQGARRTEAFF
TRBD2,TRBJ2-1,TRBV7-8,once,TGTGCCAGCAGCTTAGAGCTACTAGCGCTGAGCTCCTACAATGAGCAGTTCTTC,CASSLELLALSSYNEQFF
.,TRBJ1-1,TRBV7-9,.,TGTGCCAGCAGCTTATTGAGGAGGGGTGGCGGGACTGAAGCTTTCTTT,CASSLLRRGGGTEAFF
.,TRBJ1-2,TRBV15,.,TGTGCCACCAGCAGAGACGGGACTTCCTATGGCTACACCTTC,CATSRDGTSYGYTF
.,TRBJ2-5,TRBV2,.,TGTGCCAGCAGGGCGGGAGAGACCCAGTACTTC,CASRAGETQYF
TRBD2,TRBJ2-3,TRBV11-2,few,TGTGCCAGCAGCTTAGGTGGAACTAGCGGGGGGCTCGATACGCAGTATTTT,CASSLGGTSGGLDTQYF
.,TRBJ1-1,TRBV6-4,.,TGTGCCAGCAGTGACTCGAGCCAGGGAACTGAAGCTTTCTTT,CASSDSSQGTEAFF
.,TRBJ2-7,TRBV5-8,.,TGTGCCAGCAGGTTCGGGGGTTCGCTCGACGAGCAGTACTTC,CASRFGGSLDEQYF
TRBD1,TRBJ2-7,TRBV24-1,.,TGTGCCACCTCCCCCGACAGGGGGCAGGAGCAGTACTTC,CATSPDRGQEQYF